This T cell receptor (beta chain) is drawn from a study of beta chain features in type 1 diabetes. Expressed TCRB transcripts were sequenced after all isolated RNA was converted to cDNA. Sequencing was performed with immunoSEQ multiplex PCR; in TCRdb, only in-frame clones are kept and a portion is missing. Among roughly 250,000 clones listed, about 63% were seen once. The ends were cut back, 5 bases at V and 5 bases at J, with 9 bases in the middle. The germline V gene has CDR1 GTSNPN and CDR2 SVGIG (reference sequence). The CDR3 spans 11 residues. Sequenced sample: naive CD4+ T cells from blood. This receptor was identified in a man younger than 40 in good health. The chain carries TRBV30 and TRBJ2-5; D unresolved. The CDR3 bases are TGTGCCTGGGGCGCAGAGGAGACCCAGTACTTC. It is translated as CAWGAEETQYF.